This T cell receptor (beta chain) was sequenced in a study of cytomegalovirus exposure and HLA in healthy donors. Study-wide results and caveats: In a later analysis, most CMV-associated TCR beta chains appeared HLA-restricted.

As for this clone: Antigen: not known.

The CDR3 is made up of 14 amino acids. Germline CDR1 KGHSH, CDR2 LQKENI. J was trimmed by 2 bases and V by 6 bases; bases with no gene match: 4. In the PCR, 60 Vbeta and 13 Jbeta primers were used. Here immunoSEQ multiplex PCR was the method, and the copy in TCRdb shows in-frame clones only, minus some. The table lists more than 150,000 clones, 70% to 80% of them singletons. The chain combines TRBV18 with TRBJ2-3; 8 bases match TRBD2. Sequenced: PBMCs. The receptor was derived from a man aged 18 to 35 in good health and CMV-seronegative. The CDR3 coding sequence is TGTGCCAGCTCCATTAGCGGGAACACAGATACGCAGTATTTT. Residues: CASSISGNTDTQYF.